This T cell receptor (beta chain) was profiled in a study of shared clonotypes between healthy human individuals. Overall study: Each donor's CD4 naive and CD4 memory cells filled three plates apiece, CD8 naive two, and CD8 memory one. Study-wide points: As a rule, naive subsets had a larger estimated richness than memory subsets. In contrast to clonotypes shared by all four donors, non-shared clonotypes had lower generation probabilities.

Assay: immunoSEQ multiplex PCR; the TCRdb copy retains only in-frame clones and omits some. The sample contains under 80,000 clones, 60% to 80% of which appear only once. Concerning this clone: What it recognizes is unknown.

The sequencing sample was made of memory CD8+ T cells sorted from blood. Subset defined: CD45RO+ cells pooled with CCR7-negative TemRA cells. This sequence was found in a man aged 25-45 years in good health.

The CDR3 loop reads CASTRSAGGKETQYF. In nucleotides, the CDR3 is TGTGCCAGCACTCGGTCGGCAGGGGGCAAAGAGACCCAGTACTTC. The rearrangement links TRBV27 to TRBJ2-5, with 8 bases matching TRBD1. CDR3 length equals 15 residues. Germline V gene lookup returns CDR1 MNHEY and CDR2 SMNVEV (reference sequence). Germline trimming cut 7 bases from V and 3 bases from J; bases unmatched to any gene: 10.